Listed below are T cell receptor beta chains from one sample, sequenced in a study of blood T cell repertoires in COVID-19. Sequenced by immunoSEQ multiplex PCR; TCRdb stores in-frame clones only, minus some. This table has approximately 500,000 clones, approximately 88% appearing once. The sample comprised PBMCs or T cells enriched from blood (not recorded which). The receptors here all came from a middle-aged woman who had recovered from COVID-19. Each CDR3 is given with its conserved first and last residue. D genes are given only for firm matches. Clone size is not always given. Where it is, it says once, few, many or a class for expanded clones.

abundance	v_gene	j_gene	d_gene	CDR3nt	CDR3aa
NA	TRBV10-3	TRBJ1-5	NA	TGTGCCATCAGGGTGAGGGATCAGGTTAATCAGCCCCAGCATTTT	CAIRVRDQVNQPQHF
NA	TRBV7-8	TRBJ1-3	TRBD1	TGTGCCAGCAGCTCGGTCTGGACAGGGGCTGGAAACACCATATATTTT	CASSSVWTGAGNTIYF
NA	TRBV3-1/TRBV3-2	TRBJ1-2	NA	TGTGCCAGCAGCCCTGGGGGGGCAGGGATTTATGGCTACACCTTC	CASSPGGAGIYGYTF
NA	TRBV3-1/TRBV3-2	TRBJ2-4	NA	TGTGCCAGCAGCCAAGGGGTGGAGAGGAACATTCAGTACTTC	CASSQGVERNIQYF
once	TRBV18	TRBJ1-1	NA	TGTGCCAGCTCACCGATAAGCGACGCTGAAGCTTTCTTT	CASSPISDAEAFF
NA	TRBV29-1	TRBJ1-1	TRBD1	TGCAGCGTCGGCAGACAGGGGAACACTGAAGCTTTCTTT	CSVGRQGNTEAFF
NA	TRBV5-1	TRBJ1-1	NA	TGCGCCAGCAGCGCGATGCAGGGGAACACTGAAGCTTTCTTT	CASSAMQGNTEAFF
NA	TRBV4-3	TRBJ1-2	NA	TGCGCCAGCAGCCAAGGAGTCGGGGGAAACTATGGCTACACCTTC	CASSQGVGGNYGYTF
NA	TRBV7-9	TRBJ2-3	NA	TGTGCCAGCAGCTTTGCGCTAGGAGACTCTAGCACAGATACGCAGTATTTT	CASSFALGDSSTDTQYF
few	TRBV5-1	TRBJ1-5	NA	TGCGCCAGCAGCATCGACATCGATCAGCCCCAGCATTTT	CASSIDIDQPQHF
NA	TRBV5-1	TRBJ1-5	TRBD1	TGCGCCAGCAGCTTGGGGGGGACAGGGGTTCAGCCCCAGCATTTT	CASSLGGTGVQPQHF
NA	TRBV5-1	TRBJ2-1	TRBD2	TGCGCCAGCAGCCGGACTAGCGGGATCAAAACGAATGAGCAGTTCTTC	CASSRTSGIKTNEQFF
NA	TRBV2	TRBJ2-5	TRBD2	TGTGCCAGCATAAGCGGGAGGGCCGTCGGAGAGACCCAGTACTTC	CASISGRAVGETQYF
NA	TRBV4-3	TRBJ1-4	NA	TGCGCCAGCAGCCAAGGAAGGAGCGGGGAGGGACAAGAAAAACTGTTTTTT	CASSQGRSGEGQEKLFF
NA	TRBV11-3	TRBJ2-1	NA	TGTGCCAGCAGCTTAGGAGAGAATGAGCAGTTCTTC	CASSLGENEQFF
NA	TRBV13	TRBJ1-2	NA	TGTGCCAGCAGGATCGCGGGCGTACCTTATGGCTACACCTTC	CASRIAGVPYGYTF
NA	TRBV6-2/TRBV6-3	TRBJ1-5	NA	TGTGCCAGCAGTTACGGGCAAGTTAGCAATCAGCCCCAGCATTTT	CASSYGQVSNQPQHF
NA	TRBV7-6	TRBJ2-1	TRBD2	TGTGCCAGCAGCGGGGCGGGAGGGAGCCCCTACAATGAGCAGTTCTTC	CASSGAGGSPYNEQFF
NA	TRBV5-4	TRBJ2-5	NA	TGTGCCAGCAGCGTCTGGATTAAAACCCCAGGGGAGACCCAGTACTTC	CASSVWIKTPGETQYF
NA	TRBV5-1	TRBJ1-5	NA	TGCGCCAGCAGCCAGGAACCCAATCAGCCCCAGCATTTT	CASSQEPNQPQHF
NA	TRBV2	TRBJ2-7	NA	TGTGCCAGCAGTACACCCATACTAGTGAATGCCTACGAGCAGTACTTC	CASSTPILVNAYEQYF
NA	TRBV19	TRBJ1-1	NA	TGTGCCAGTAGTATTTTAAGGGGGAAGGCCATGAACACTGAAGCTTTCTTT	CASSILRGKAMNTEAFF
NA	TRBV12-5	TRBJ1-1	TRBD1	TGTGCTAGTGGCCCCTCCCTGGACAGGGAGAACACTGAAGCTTTCTTT	CASGPSLDRENTEAFF
NA	TRBV11-2	TRBJ2-7	NA	TGTGCCAGCAGCTCCCCCCGAGCGAACGGGTGGAGGTACGAGCAGTACTTC	CASSSPRANGWRYEQYF
once	TRBV7-9	TRBJ1-3	NA	TGTGCCAGCAGCCACGACAGCTCTGGAAACACCATATATTTT	CASSHDSSGNTIYF
NA	TRBV18	TRBJ1-2	TRBD1	TGTGCCAGCTCACTGGGACAGGGGTATGGCTACACCTTC	CASSLGQGYGYTF
NA	TRBV4-2	TRBJ2-7	TRBD2	TGTGCCAGCAGCCAAGAACCTTCTAGCGGGATGCAGTACTTC	CASSQEPSSGMQYF
NA	TRBV24-1	TRBJ2-3	TRBD2	TGTGCCACCAGTGATTCAGAACGACTAGCGGGAGGGCCAGATACGCAGTATTTT	CATSDSERLAGGPDTQYF
NA	TRBV5-5	TRBJ1-1	NA	TGTGCCAGCAGCCCGCAGGCAATGAACACTGAAGCTTTCTTT	CASSPQAMNTEAFF
NA	TRBV18	TRBJ2-3	TRBD2	TGTGCCAGCTCACAACTAGCGGGGGCAGATACGCAGTATTTT	CASSQLAGADTQYF
NA	TRBV5-1	TRBJ2-7	TRBD2	TGCGCCAGCAACTCCCAACCGGGACTAGCGGAATACGAGCAGTACTTC	CASNSQPGLAEYEQYF
once	TRBV12-3/TRBV12-4	TRBJ1-1	NA	TGTGCCAGCAGTTTAGTGTCGAGGACTGAAGCTTTCTTT	CASSLVSRTEAFF
NA	TRBV10-2	TRBJ2-7	NA	TGCGCCAGCAGCCCGACTAGTACGGTCCACGAGCAGTACTTC	CASSPTSTVHEQYF